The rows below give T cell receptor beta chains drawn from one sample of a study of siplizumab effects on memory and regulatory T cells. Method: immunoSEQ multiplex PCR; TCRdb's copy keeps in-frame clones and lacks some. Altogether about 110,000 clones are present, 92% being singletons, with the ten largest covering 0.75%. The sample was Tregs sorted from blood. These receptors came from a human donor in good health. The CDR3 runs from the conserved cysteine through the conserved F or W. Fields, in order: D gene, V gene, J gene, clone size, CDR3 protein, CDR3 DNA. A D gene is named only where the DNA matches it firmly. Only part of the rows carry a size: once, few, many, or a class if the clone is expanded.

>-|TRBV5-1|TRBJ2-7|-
CASSGTRLYEQYF
TGCGCCAGCTCCGGGACCAGACTCTACGAGCAGTACTTC
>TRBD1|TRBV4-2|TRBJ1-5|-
CASGQDGQGSQPQHF
TGTGCCAGCGGCCAGGATGGACAGGGGTCCCAGCCCCAGCATTTT
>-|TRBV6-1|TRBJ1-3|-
CATRGGNTIYF
TGTGCCACCCGTGGCGGAAACACCATATATTTT
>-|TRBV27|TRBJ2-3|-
CASSFFGGSTDTQYF
TGTGCCAGCAGTTTTTTTGGGGGGAGCACAGATACGCAGTATTTT
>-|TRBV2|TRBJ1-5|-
CASGRRKYQPQHF
TGTGCCAGCGGTAGGCGAAAATATCAGCCCCAGCATTTT
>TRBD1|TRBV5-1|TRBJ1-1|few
CASSPRTGGFGNTEAFF
TGCGCCAGCAGCCCCAGGACAGGGGGGTTTGGGAACACTGAAGCTTTCTTT
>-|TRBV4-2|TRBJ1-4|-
CASSQEGRGQTNEKLFF
TGTGCCAGCAGCCAAGAGGGGCGGGGTCAAACTAATGAAAAACTGTTTTTT
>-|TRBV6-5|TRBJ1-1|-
CASSSPAVNTEAFF
TGTGCCAGCAGTTCCCCGGCAGTCAACACTGAAGCTTTCTTT
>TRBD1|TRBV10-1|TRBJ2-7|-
CAGSNSGGYEQYF
TGCGCCGGCAGTAATTCAGGGGGCTACGAGCAGTACTTC
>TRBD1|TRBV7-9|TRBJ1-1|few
CASSLSQGATEAFF
TGTGCCAGCAGCTTATCACAGGGGGCCACTGAAGCTTTCTTT
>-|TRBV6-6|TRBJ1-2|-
CASSYDRSYGYTF
TGTGCCAGCAGCTACGACAGATCCTATGGCTACACCTTC
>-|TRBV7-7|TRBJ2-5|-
CASSLGGAQETQYF
TGTGCTAGCAGCTTAGGAGGTGCACAAGAGACCCAGTACTTC
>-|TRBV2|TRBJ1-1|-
CASARSPGVNTEAFF
TGTGCCAGCGCCCGGAGCCCAGGGGTGAACACTGAAGCTTTCTTT
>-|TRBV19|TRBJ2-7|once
CASRDHQETYEQYF
TGTGCCAGCCGGGACCACCAAGAAACATACGAGCAGTACTTC
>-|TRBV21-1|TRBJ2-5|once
CASSKAQRGFNQETQYF
TGTGCCAGCAGCAAAGCGCAGAGAGGGTTTAACCAAGAGACCCAGTACTTC
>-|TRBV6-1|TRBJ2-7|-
CASGRDGPYEQYF
TGTGCCAGCGGACGGGACGGACCCTACGAGCAGTACTTC
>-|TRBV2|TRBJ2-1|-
CASSEGGAGTGNEQFF
TGTGCCAGCAGTGAGGGGGGGGCGGGAACGGGGAATGAGCAGTTCTTC
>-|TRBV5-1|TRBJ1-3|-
CASSLVPGNTIYF
TGCGCCAGCAGCTTGGTTCCCGGAAACACCATATATTTT
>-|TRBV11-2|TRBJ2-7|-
CASSFLTAISYEQYF
TGTGCCAGCAGCTTCTTGACAGCAATTTCCTACGAGCAGTACTTC
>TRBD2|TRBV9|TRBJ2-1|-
CASSVRGGPYNEQFF
TGTGCCAGCAGCGTACGCGGGGGGCCCTACAATGAGCAGTTCTTC
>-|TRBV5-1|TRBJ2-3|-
CASRRRATDTQYF
TGCGCCAGCAGAAGGAGGGCCACAGATACGCAGTATTTT
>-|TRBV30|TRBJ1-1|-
CAWSDRETEAFF
TGTGCCTGGAGTGACAGGGAGACTGAAGCTTTCTTT
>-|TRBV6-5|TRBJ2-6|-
CASSSFSGANVLTF
TGTGCCAGCAGTTCCTTCTCTGGGGCCAACGTCCTGACTTTC
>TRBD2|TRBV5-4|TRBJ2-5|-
CASSLTAGVGETQYF
TGTGCCAGCAGCTTGACCGCGGGAGTTGGTGAGACCCAGTACTTC
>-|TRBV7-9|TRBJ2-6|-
CASSLVGSGANVLTF
TGTGCCAGCAGCTTAGTTGGTTCCGGGGCCAACGTCCTGACTTTC
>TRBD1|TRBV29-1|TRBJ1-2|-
CSVVDRPFYGYTF
TGCAGCGTTGTGGACAGGCCTTTCTATGGCTACACCTTC
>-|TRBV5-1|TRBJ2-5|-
CASSSGILQVFQETQYF
TGCGCCAGCAGCTCCGGAATACTACAGGTCTTCCAAGAGACCCAGTACTTC
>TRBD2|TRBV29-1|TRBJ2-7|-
CSVTHTSLYRAGAREQYF
TGCAGCGTCACACACACTAGCCTCTACCGAGCGGGAGCTCGCGAGCAGTACTTC
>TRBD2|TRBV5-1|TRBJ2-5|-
CASTGTSGFQETQYF
TGCGCCTCTACAGGGACTAGCGGCTTCCAAGAGACCCAGTACTTC
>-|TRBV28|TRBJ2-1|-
CASSLFRDLLYNEQFF
TGTGCCAGCAGTTTATTCAGGGATCTCCTATACAATGAGCAGTTCTTC
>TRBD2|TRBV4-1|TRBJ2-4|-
CASSLGLAGVEAKNIQYF
TGCGCCAGCAGCCTCGGACTAGCGGGGGTTGAGGCCAAAAACATTCAGTACTTC
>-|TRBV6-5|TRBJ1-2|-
CASSYSPGNYGYTF
TGTGCCAGCAGTTACTCCCCGGGAAACTATGGCTACACCTTC
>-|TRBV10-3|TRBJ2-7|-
CAISESPRAGREQYF
TGTGCCATCAGTGAGTCCCCACGGGCAGGGCGGGAGCAGTACTTC
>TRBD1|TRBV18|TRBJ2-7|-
CASSPGTGSYEQYF
TGTGCCAGCTCCCCCGGGACAGGGAGTTACGAGCAGTACTTC
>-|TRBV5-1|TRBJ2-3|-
CASSLDSTDTQYF
TGCGCCAGCAGCTTGGACAGCACAGATACGCAGTATTTT
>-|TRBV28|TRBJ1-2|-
CASSYLEGNYGYTF
TGTGCCAGCAGTTACCTAGAAGGGAACTATGGCTACACCTTC
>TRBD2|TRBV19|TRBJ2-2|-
CASRTSGTGELFF
TGTGCCAGTCGGACTAGCGGCACCGGGGAGCTGTTTTTT
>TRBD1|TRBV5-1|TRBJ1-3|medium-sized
CASSLEGAFGNTIYF
TGCGCCAGCAGCTTGGAGGGGGCTTTTGGAAACACCATATATTTT
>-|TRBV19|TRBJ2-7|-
CASTGRTPYEQYF
TGTGCCAGTACGGGCCGAACCCCATACGAGCAGTACTTC
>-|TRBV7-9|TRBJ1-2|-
CASSLYGAGGYTF
TGTGCCAGCAGCTTATATGGGGCGGGTGGCTACACCTTC
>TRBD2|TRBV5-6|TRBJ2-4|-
CASSPGTSGIGIAKNIQYF
TGTGCCAGCAGCCCCGGGACTAGCGGGATTGGAATAGCCAAAAACATTCAGTACTTC
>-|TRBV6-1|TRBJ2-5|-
CASGSRASRTQYF
TGTGCCAGCGGGTCCAGAGCTTCGCGGACCCAGTACTTC
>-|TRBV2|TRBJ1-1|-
CASSSTARNTEAFF
TGTGCCAGCAGTTCGACAGCTCGGAACACTGAAGCTTTCTTT
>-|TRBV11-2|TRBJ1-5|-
CASSLMGSNQPQHF
TGTGCCAGCAGCTTAATGGGTTCCAATCAGCCCCAGCATTTT
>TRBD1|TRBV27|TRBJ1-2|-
CASSSDRGYGYTF
TGTGCCAGCAGTTCTGACAGGGGGTATGGCTACACCTTC
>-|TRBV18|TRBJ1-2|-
CASSPPSSFYNYGYTF
TGTGCCAGCTCACCCCCAAGCAGCTTCTATAACTATGGCTACACCTTC
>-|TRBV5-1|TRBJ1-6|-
CASSLGRDSPLHF
TGCGCCAGCAGCTTAGGAAGAGACTCACCCCTCCACTTT
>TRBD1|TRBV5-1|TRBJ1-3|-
CASSLRGGQLSGNTIYF
TGCGCCAGCAGCTTGCGTGGGGGACAGCTCTCTGGAAACACCATATATTTT
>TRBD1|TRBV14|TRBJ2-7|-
CASSPLLGTGLSYEQYF
TGTGCCAGCAGCCCCCTCCTCGGGACAGGCCTTTCCTACGAGCAGTACTTC
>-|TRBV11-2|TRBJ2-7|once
CASSLVGTYEQYF
TGTGCCAGCAGCTTGGTTGGCACTTACGAGCAGTACTTC
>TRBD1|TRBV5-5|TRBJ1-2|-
CASLTGGGGYGYTF
TGTGCCAGCCTAACAGGGGGCGGCGGCTATGGCTACACCTTC
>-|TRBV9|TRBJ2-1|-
CASSVGRGRSSYNEQFF
TGTGCCAGCAGCGTAGGTCGGGGTCGAAGCTCCTACAATGAGCAGTTCTTC
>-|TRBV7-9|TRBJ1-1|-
CASSSWGGTEAFF
TGTGCCAGCAGCTCCTGGGGGGGCACTGAAGCTTTCTTT
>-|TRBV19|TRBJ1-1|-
CASILGLGGTEAFF
TGTGCCAGTATCCTAGGCCTGGGCGGCACTGAAGCTTTCTTT
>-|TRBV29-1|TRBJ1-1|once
CSVKPRGNTEAFF
TGCAGCGTCAAACCCAGGGGGAACACTGAAGCTTTCTTT
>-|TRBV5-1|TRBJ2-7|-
CASSLNTLSSYEQYF
TGCGCCAGCAGCTTGAACACTCTAAGCTCCTACGAGCAGTACTTC
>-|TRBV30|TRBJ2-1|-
CAWSVRGEQFF
TGTGCCTGGAGTGTACGGGGAGAGCAGTTCTTC